A single sample is the source of the 16 T cell receptor beta chains below, sequenced in a study of CD4+ T cells in melanoma. Data came from immunoSEQ multiplex PCR; TCRdb stores just in-frame clones and leaves some out. The sample holds about 21,000 clones, around 78% seen once. These receptors were obtained from a human donor with melanoma.

The rearrangement links TRBV19 to TRBJ2-6; 7 positions match TRBD2. V gave up 4 bases and J gave up 0 bases; unmatched junction bases: 12. Germline CDR1 and CDR2: LNHDA and SQIVND (reference sequence). The CDR3 consists of 19 residues. This CDR3 reads CASSKKPRGGDSGANVLTF. The CDR3 DNA is TGTGCCAGTAGTAAGAAGCCTAGGGGAGGGGACTCTGGGGCCAACGTCCTGACTTTC. Variable domain in full (rest from reference TRBV19 and TRBJ2-6): DGGITQSPKYLFRKEGQNVTLSCEQNLNHDAMYWYRQDPGQGLRLIYYSQIVNDFQKGDIAEGYSVSREKKESFPLTVTSAQKNPTAFYLCASSKKPRGGDSGANVLTFGAGSRLTVL.

The V and J genes are TRBV27 and TRBJ2-3; 8 nucleotides match TRBD2. This CDR3 is 14 amino acids long. CDR1 and CDR2 from the germline V gene are MNHEY and SMNVEV (reference sequence). V lost 4 bases, J lost 4 bases, and 4 bases stayed unmatched. CDR3 sequence (DNA): TGTGCCAGCAGTTCGGGGGGGAGGGCAGATACGCAGTATTTT. Amino acid sequence: CASSSGGRADTQYF.

This chain links TRBV4-1 with TRBJ2-2, with D uncertain. CDR3 length: 14 amino acids. The germline V gene encodes CDR1 MGHRA and CDR2 YSYEKL. V dropped 0 bases and J dropped 5 bases, with 7 bases sitting between them. In nucleotides, the CDR3 is TGCGCCAGCAGCCAAGATACAGAGACCGGGGAGCTGTTTTTT. Its translation: CASSQDTETGELFF.

The chain recombines TRBV9 with TRBJ2-1; D perhaps matches TRBD1 (6 bases). Germline V gene lookup returns CDR1 SGDLS and CDR2 YYNGEE. The CDR3 runs 16 residues. With 1 base removed from V and 3 bases from J, the gap between germline ends came to 14 bases. As DNA, the CDR3 is TGTGCCAGCAGCGTATCAGGACAGTCCTACTACAATGAGCAGTTCTTC. Protein product: CASSVSGQSYYNEQFF.

The chain has TRBV5-1 and TRBJ2-5; D might be TRBD2 (7 bases). Trimming pared 4 bases from V and 4 bases from J, leaving 20 bases between. This CDR3 is 16 amino acids long. The germline V gene has CDR1 SGHRS and CDR2 YFSETQ. The CDR3: CASSARPAGGRETQYF. The CDR3, as DNA: TGCGCCAGCAGCGCCCGACCCGCCGGGGGGCGAGAGACCCAGTACTTC.

The J gene is TRBJ2-3, the V gene TRBV5-5, with 8 bases identical to TRBD2. V lost 2 bases and J lost 2; bases outside the gene matches: 1. CDR3 size: 14 residues. Germline V gene sequence: CDR1 SGHKS, CDR2 YYEKEE (reference sequence). The CDR3 nucleotides are TGTGCCAGCAGCTTTAGCGGGGTCACAGATACGCAGTATTTT. Amino acids: CASSFSGVTDTQYF. The full variable domain, in which reference TRBV5-5 and TRBJ2-3 provide the parts outside the CDR3, is DAGVTQSPTHLIKTRGQQVTLRCSPISGHKSVSWYQQVLGQGPQFIFQYYEKEERGRGNFPDRFSARQFPNYSSELNVNALLLGDSALYLCASSFSGVTDTQYFGPGTRLTVL.

V usage is TRBV5-1 and J usage is TRBJ1-2; tentatively, D is TRBD1 (5 bases). V lost 2 bases, J lost 5 bases, and 16 bases lay in between. The CDR3 is 15 amino acids. Germline V CDR1 and CDR2: SGHRS, YFSETQ. The CDR3 loop reads CASSLRKGRGYGYTF. DNA for the CDR3: TGCGCCAGCAGCTTACGCAAGGGGAGGGGATATGGCTACACCTTC.

V usage is TRBV10-1 and J usage is TRBJ2-5; D gene uncertain. Germline V gene sequence: CDR1 WNHNN, CDR2 SYGVQD (reference sequence). The V end lost 5 bases, the J end lost 1 base, and 11 bases lay between the germline ends. This CDR3 is 14 amino acids long. The CDR3 loop reads CASSPAATQETQYF. DNA of the CDR3: TGCGCCAGCAGTCCCGCGGCCACCCAAGAGACCCAGTACTTC.

This clone was counted only a few times. The V gene is TRBV7-2, the J gene TRBJ1-4; D is possibly TRBD1 (5 bases). With 0 bases removed from V and 5 bases from J, the gap between germline ends came to 10 bases. The CDR3 covers 15 residues. The germline V gene has CDR1 SGHTA and CDR2 FQGNSA. The CDR3 region is CASSLAGVRNEKLFF. The CDR3 DNA reads as TGTGCCAGCAGCTTAGCGGGGGTTCGAAATGAAAAACTGTTTTTT.

A word on this clone: This sample also contains other DNA sequences that code for the same CDR3. The gene calls are TRBV7-5 and TRBJ2-5; TRBD2 is the table's D call and was not checked against the DNA. TRBV7-5 is marked as a pseudogene. The CDR3 runs to 19 residues. The CDR3 nucleotides read TGTGCCAGAAGCTTGTGTGGGTCTAGCGGGGGGCAAGCCCAAGAGACCCAGTACTTC. Translation gives CARSLCGSSGGQAQETQYF.

This chain joins TRBV21-1 and TRBJ2-5; TRBD1 is the table's D call, not checked against the DNA. TRBV21-1 is flagged as a pseudogene. The CDR3 sequence is 12 residues long. The CDR3 loop is CASRASQETQYF. The DNA of the CDR3 is TGTGCCAGCAGGGCCAGTCAAGAGACCCAGTACTTC.

The chain joins TRBV19 to TRBJ2-7; the D is unclear. Between the trimmed V and J ends, which lost 4 bases and 3 bases, there was a span of 13 bases. The CDR3 length is 14 residues. Germline V lookup: CDR1 LNHDA, CDR2 SQIVND (reference sequence). The CDR3 here is CASSNRHADYEQYF. In nucleotides, the CDR3 is TGTGCCAGTAGTAATCGACATGCCGACTACGAGCAGTACTTC.

This clone was picked up one time. The chain combines TRBV5-4 with TRBJ1-5; D remains ambiguous. The length of the CDR3 is 13 residues. Germline V gives CDR1 SGHNT, CDR2 YYREEE (reference sequence). Trimming shortened V by 2 bases and J by 2 bases, and 5 bases separated the two germline ends. The CDR3 DNA follows: TGTGCCAGCAGCTTCGAGGGCAATCAGCCCCAGCATTTT. It is translated as CASSFEGNQPQHF.

This clone turned up a few times. The rearrangement links TRBV11-3 to TRBJ2-1, with D perhaps matching TRBD1 (6 bases). The germline CDR1 and CDR2 sequences are SGHNT and YENEEA. The V and J ends lost 3 bases and 6 bases respectively, with 6 bases between them. The length of the CDR3 is 12 residues. CDR3 nucleotide sequence: TGTGCCAGCAGCTTGACAGGCAATGAGCAGTTCTTC. It codes for CASSLTGNEQFF. Supplemented by reference TRBV11-3 and TRBJ2-1, the full variable domain reads EAGVVQSPRYKIIEKKQPVAFWCNPISGHNTLYWYLQNLGQGPELLIRYENEEAVDDSQLPKDRFSAERLKGVDSTLKIQPAELGDSAVYLCASSLTGNEQFFGPGTRLTVL.

V and J are TRBV4-1 and TRBJ1-3; no clear D. This CDR3 spans 16 amino acids. V was clipped by 4 bases and J by 0 bases, with 13 bases between them. The germline gives CDR1 MGHRA, CDR2 YSYEKL. Here the CDR3 reads CASSRDVWGSGNTIYF. The CDR3 bases are TGCGCCAGCAGCCGGGATGTGTGGGGCTCTGGAAACACCATATATTTT.

V usage is TRBV18 and J usage is TRBJ1-3; no clear D gene. The germline CDR1 and CDR2 sequences are KGHSH and LQKENI. CDR3 length: 15 residues. V lost 3 bases and J 4 bases, leaving 13 bases between the germline ends. CDR3 region: CASSPNHLQGNTIYF. CDR3 nucleotides: TGTGCCAGCTCACCTAATCACCTACAAGGAAACACCATATATTTT.